Given below is one T cell receptor (beta chain) in context. The antigen remains undetermined. These data originate in a study of molecular identifiers for immune sequencing clone quantification. Across the study: Four of five RNA aliquots from around 20,000 or 100,000 naive CD8 T cells were sequenced. Study observations and caveats: Whereas naive cells kept under 1% of molecules in clones above 20 RNA copies, such clones held over 99% in effectors.

Trimming cost V 4 bases and J 2 bases; bases outside gene matches: 9. CDR1 is SGHNT and CDR2 is YYREEE in the germline V gene (reference sequence). The CDR3 sequence is 18 residues long. MiXCR, applied by TCRdb to the PCR reads, yields one record per CDR3 protein. The repertoire holds over 550,000 distinct CDR3 sequences, with roughly 27% as singletons. Sequencing was done on a sample of naive CD8+ T cells from blood, with Jurkat cell RNA spiked in. Noted subset: FACS-sorted CD8+CD4-CCR7+CD45RA+ naive T cells. The rearrangement joins TRBV5-4 to TRBJ2-7; 16 bases are shared with TRBD2. This receptor was obtained from a human donor in good health. Some libraries in this study had Jurkat cell RNA spiked in. The CDR3 here is CASSPRGLAGGITYEQYF. The CDR3 DNA sequence: TGTGCCAGCAGCCCCAGGGGACTAGCGGGAGGGATAACCTACGAGCAGTACTTC.